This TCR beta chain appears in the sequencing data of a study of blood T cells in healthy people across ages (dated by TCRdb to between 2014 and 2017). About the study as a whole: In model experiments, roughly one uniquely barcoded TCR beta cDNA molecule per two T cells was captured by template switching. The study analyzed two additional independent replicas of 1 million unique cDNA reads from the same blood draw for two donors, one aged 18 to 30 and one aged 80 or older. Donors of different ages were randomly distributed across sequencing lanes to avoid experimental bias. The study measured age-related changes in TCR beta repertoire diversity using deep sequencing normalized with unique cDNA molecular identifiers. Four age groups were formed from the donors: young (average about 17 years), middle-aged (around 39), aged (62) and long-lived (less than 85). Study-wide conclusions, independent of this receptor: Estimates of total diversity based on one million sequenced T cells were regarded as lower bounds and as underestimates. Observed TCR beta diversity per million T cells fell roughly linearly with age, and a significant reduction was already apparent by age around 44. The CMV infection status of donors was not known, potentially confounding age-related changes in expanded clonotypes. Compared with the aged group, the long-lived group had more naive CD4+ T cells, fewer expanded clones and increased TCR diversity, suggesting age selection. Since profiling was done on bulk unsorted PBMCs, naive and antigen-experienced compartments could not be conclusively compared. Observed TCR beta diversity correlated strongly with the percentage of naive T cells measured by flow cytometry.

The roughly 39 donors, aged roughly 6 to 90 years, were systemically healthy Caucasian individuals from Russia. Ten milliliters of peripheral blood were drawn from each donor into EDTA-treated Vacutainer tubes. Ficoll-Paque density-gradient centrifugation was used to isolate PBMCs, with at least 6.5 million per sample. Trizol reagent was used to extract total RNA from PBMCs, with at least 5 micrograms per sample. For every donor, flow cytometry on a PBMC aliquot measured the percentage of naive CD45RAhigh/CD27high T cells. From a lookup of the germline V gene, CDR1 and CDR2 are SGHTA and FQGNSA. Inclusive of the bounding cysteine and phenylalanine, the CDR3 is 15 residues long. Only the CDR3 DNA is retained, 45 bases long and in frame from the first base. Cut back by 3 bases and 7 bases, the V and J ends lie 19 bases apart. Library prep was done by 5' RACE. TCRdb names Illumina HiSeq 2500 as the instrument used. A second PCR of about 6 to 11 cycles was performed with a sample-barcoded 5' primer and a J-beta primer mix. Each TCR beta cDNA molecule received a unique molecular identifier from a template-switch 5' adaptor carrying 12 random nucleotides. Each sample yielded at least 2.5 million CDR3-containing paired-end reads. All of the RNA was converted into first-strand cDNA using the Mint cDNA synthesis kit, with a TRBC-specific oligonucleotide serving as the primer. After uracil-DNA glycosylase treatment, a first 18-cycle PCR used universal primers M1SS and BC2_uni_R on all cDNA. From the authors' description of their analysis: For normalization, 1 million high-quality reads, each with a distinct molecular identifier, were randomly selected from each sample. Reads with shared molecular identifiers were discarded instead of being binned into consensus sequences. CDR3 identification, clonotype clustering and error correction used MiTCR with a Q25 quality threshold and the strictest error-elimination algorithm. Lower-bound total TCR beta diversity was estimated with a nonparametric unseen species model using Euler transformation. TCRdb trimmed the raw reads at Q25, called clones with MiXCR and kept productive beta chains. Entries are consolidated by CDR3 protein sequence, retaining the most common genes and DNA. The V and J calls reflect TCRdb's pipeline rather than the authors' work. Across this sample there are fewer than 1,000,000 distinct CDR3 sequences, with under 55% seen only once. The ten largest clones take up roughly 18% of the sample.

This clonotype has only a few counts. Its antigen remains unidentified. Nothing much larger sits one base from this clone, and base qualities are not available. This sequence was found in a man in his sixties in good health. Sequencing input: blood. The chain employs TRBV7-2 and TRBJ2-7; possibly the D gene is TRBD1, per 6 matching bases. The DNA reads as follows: TGTGCCAGCAGCTTCTGGGGGCTCCGAGGGTGGGAGCAGTACTTC. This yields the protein CASSFWGLRGWEQYF.